These 26 T cell receptor beta chains came from one sample sequenced in a study of shared clonotypes between healthy human individuals. The method was immunoSEQ multiplex PCR; TCRdb's version includes in-frame clones alone and lacks a portion of them. Among about 510,000 clones listed, about three quarters were seen once. Sequencing input: PBMCs. Every receptor here comes from a woman between 40 and 50 years old in good health. Some clones in this sample may be carry-over from other donors' samples.

A note on this clone: This specimen includes other DNA sequences encoding the same CDR3. This chain links TRBV27 with TRBJ2-5; D perhaps matches TRBD1 (5 bases). Germline V gene data show CDR1 as MNHEY and CDR2 as SMNVEV (reference sequence). This CDR3 is 13 amino acids long. The V end was cut by 2 bases, the J end by 4 bases, with 8 bases between. CDR3 in DNA: TGTGCCAGCAGTTTACGTAGGGGAGAGACCCAGTACTTC. Translating it yields CASSLRRGETQYF.

The CDR3 DNA reads TGTGCCAGCAGTTTATCCCGAACGAGAAACACCGGGGAGCTGTTTTTT. Amino acid sequence: CASSLSRTRNTGELFF. This rearrangement joins TRBV28 to TRBJ2-2; D is undetermined. The CDR3 runs 16 residues. Germline CDR1 MDHEN, CDR2 SYDVKM. Trimming cost V 1 base and J 2 bases, with 11 bases left between them.

This clone was counted only a few times. The V gene is TRBV19, the J gene TRBJ1-5; TRBD1 agrees at 7 bases. V was clipped by 5 bases and J by 4 bases; unmatched bases: 8. From germline, CDR1 is LNHDA and CDR2 SQIVND (reference sequence). This CDR3 has 15 residues. For the CDR3, the DNA is TGTGCCAGTAGTGTGACAGGGTGGGGGAATCAGCCCCAGCATTTT. Amino acids: CASSVTGWGNQPQHF.

The chain couples TRBV18 to TRBJ1-1, with D unresolved. Germline V CDR1 and CDR2: KGHSH, LQKENI. Trimming stripped 3 bases from V and 5 bases from J, with 10 bases between. The CDR3 is 13 residues long. The CDR3 loop is CASSPRRETEAFF. The CDR3 DNA reads as TGTGCCAGCTCACCCCGGAGGGAAACTGAAGCTTTCTTT.

The rearrangement uses TRBV7-8 and TRBJ2-5; TRBD1 is a possible D gene (5 bases). CDR1 and CDR2 (germline): SGHVS, FQNEAQ. The CDR3 contains 19 residues. V shed 3 bases and J shed 4 bases, with 27 bases lying between them. The CDR3 nucleotides are TGTGCCAGCAGCTTGGGTCGGGTTGGTGGTGGGCAGGGTAGAGAGACCCAGTACTTC. This sequence encodes CASSLGRVGGGQGRETQYF.

The table lists this clone with a count of one. The chain recombines TRBV7-8 with TRBJ2-1; TRBD2 matches 13 bases. The CDR3 sequence is 15 residues long. CDR1 and CDR2 from the germline V gene are SGHVS and FQNEAQ. Trimming took 8 bases from V and 7 from J; bases not matched to a gene: 8. This CDR3 reads CASGRGLAGANEQFF. CDR3 coding DNA: TGTGCCAGCGGACGCGGACTAGCGGGGGCAAATGAGCAGTTCTTC.

The chain is built from TRBV15 and TRBJ1-2; 10 bases agree with TRBD1. Germline V gene lookup returns CDR1 LNHNV and CDR2 YYDKDF (reference sequence). The V and J ends lost 3 bases and 1 base, in that order; junction bases with no gene match: 8. The CDR3 is 17 amino acids. The CDR3 here is CATSRFGTGDSNYGYTF. Here the CDR3 DNA reads TGTGCCACCAGCAGGTTCGGGACAGGGGATAGTAACTATGGCTACACCTTC.

The table lists this clone with a few counts. The chain is built from TRBV30 and TRBJ1-4; 7 bases are a match to TRBD1. The CDR3 is 15 residues long. Trimming cost V 0 bases and J 4 bases; bases outside gene matches: 5. Germline CDR1 and CDR2: GTSNPN and SVGIG (reference sequence). CDR3 amino acids: CAWSVGTARNEKLFF. The CDR3 DNA follows: TGTGCCTGGAGTGTAGGGACAGCCCGTAATGAAAAACTGTTTTTT. Full variable domain (outside the CDR3, taken from reference TRBV30 and TRBJ1-4): SQTIHQWPATLVQPVGSPLSLECTVEGTSNPNLYWYRQAAGRGLQLLFYSVGIGQISSEVPQNLSASRPQDRQFILSSKKLLLSDSGFYLCAWSVGTARNEKLFFGSGTQLSVL.

The chain couples TRBV2 to TRBJ2-1; TRBD1 matches at 11 bases. This CDR3 is 14 amino acids long. Germline V gene sequence: CDR1 SNHLY, CDR2 FYNNEI. V was clipped by 7 bases and J by 3 bases; unmatched bases: 2. The CDR3 DNA sequence: TGTGCCAGCACCGGGACAGGGGGCTACAATGAGCAGTTCTTC. This translates into CASTGTGGYNEQFF.

In DNA form, the CDR3 reads TGTGCCAGCAGCTCCGACAGGGCCGGGGAGCTGTTTTTT. Its translation: CASSSDRAGELFF. The chain employs TRBV7-2 and TRBJ2-2, with 7 bases that match TRBD1. The CDR3 has 13 residues. Trimming removed 4 bases from V and 6 bases from J; junction bases left unmatched: 2. Germline loops: CDR1 SGHTA, CDR2 FQGNSA. Looking up the rest from reference TRBV7-2 and TRBJ2-2 gives the full variable domain: GAGVSQSPSNKVTEKGKDVELRCDPISGHTALYWYRQSLGQGLEFLIYFQGNSAPDKSGLPSDRFSAERTGGSVSTLTIQRTQQEDSAVYLCASSSDRAGELFFGEGSRLTVL.

This clone has a handful of counts. The chain links TRBV6-4 to TRBJ2-3; D is uncertain. CDR1 and CDR2 (germline): MRHNA, SNTAGT. Trimming took 0 bases from V and 4 from J, leaving 11 bases between them. This CDR3 comprises 15 residues. CDR3 sequence (DNA): TGTGCCAGCAGTGACTCCAGCCTTCCTTCAGATACGCAGTATTTT. This sequence encodes CASSDSSLPSDTQYF.

The CDR3 region is CASSPTGYEQYF. The CDR3 nucleotides are TGTGCCAGCAGCCCGACAGGCTACGAGCAGTACTTC. This rearrangement joins TRBV14 to TRBJ2-7, with D tentatively TRBD1 (6 bases). The CDR3 totals 12 residues. With 4 bases removed from V and 3 bases from J, the gap between germline ends came to 7 bases. CDR1 is SGHDN and CDR2 is FVKESK in the germline V gene.

The table lists this clone with many counts. The chain links TRBV27 to TRBJ2-5, with D possibly being TRBD2 (5 bases). V lost 5 bases to trimming and J lost 2 bases, with 9 bases between them. The CDR3 loop spans 13 amino acids. The germline CDR1 and CDR2 sequences are MNHEY and SMNVEV (reference sequence). CDR3 sequence (DNA): TGTGCCAGCAGTCGCGCGGGTCAAGAGACCCAGTACTTC. The encoded protein is CASSRAGQETQYF.

The J gene is TRBJ1-3, the V gene TRBV30, with a possible D match to TRBD1 (5 bases). Trimming removed 5 bases from V and 1 base from J, with 12 bases in between. The CDR3 spans 14 residues. CDR1 is GTSNPN and CDR2 is SVGIG in the germline V gene (reference sequence). This chain's CDR3 is CAWGASRSGNTIYF. CDR3 sequence (DNA): TGTGCCTGGGGGGCTTCGAGGTCTGGAAACACCATATATTTT.

This rearrangement joins TRBV27 to TRBJ2-5; possible D gene TRBD2, 6 bases. Germline V lookup: CDR1 MNHEY, CDR2 SMNVEV (reference sequence). Trimming shortened V by 5 bases and J by 5 bases, and 15 bases separated the two germline ends. This CDR3 has 14 amino acids. CDR3 amino acids: CASSRTTSRETQYF. In DNA form, the CDR3 reads TGTGCCAGCAGTCGGACTACCTCCAGGGAGACCCAGTACTTC.

CDR3: CASSLVFQLDPGELFF. Here the CDR3 DNA reads TGTGCCAGCAGTTTAGTGTTTCAGCTGGATCCCGGGGAGCTGTTTTTT. V usage is TRBV27 and J usage is TRBJ2-2; no definite D call. Germline CDR1 and CDR2: MNHEY and SMNVEV (reference sequence). CDR3 length: 16 residues. The V gene lost 2 bases and the J gene lost 6 bases, with 16 bases spanning the gap.

The rearrangement links TRBV20-1 to TRBJ2-7, with D perhaps given as TRBD1 or TRBD2 (5 bases each). CDR3 length: 11 residues. V was cut by 3 bases and J by 6 bases, with 9 bases left in between. Looked up from germline, CDR1 is DFQATT and CDR2 is SNEGSKA (reference sequence). This CDR3 reads CSARGDSEQYF. CDR3 bases: TGCAGTGCTAGGGGGGATTCCGAGCAGTACTTC.

This chain links TRBV5-1 with TRBJ2-5; maybe TRBD2 (6 bases). V lost 3 bases to trimming and J lost 2 bases, with 17 bases between them. CDR1 and CDR2 (germline): SGHRS, YFSETQ. This CDR3 contains 16 residues. This CDR3 is CASSSTGRTGQETQYF. The CDR3 DNA follows: TGCGCCAGCAGCTCGACCGGGAGAACGGGGCAAGAGACCCAGTACTTC.

The rearrangement links TRBV28 to TRBJ2-1; D uncertain. Germline V gene lookup returns CDR1 MDHEN and CDR2 SYDVKM. The V end lost 7 bases, the J end lost 5 bases, and 9 bases lay between the germline ends. The CDR3 loop spans 12 amino acids. CDR3: CASKGGNNEQFF. In DNA, the CDR3 is TGTGCCAGCAAGGGTGGCAACAATGAGCAGTTCTTC.

The V and J genes are TRBV2 and TRBJ2-7; a weak D match, TRBD2 (5 bases). The CDR3 spans 13 residues. V was clipped by 4 bases and J by 6 bases, with 13 bases between them. Germline V lookup: CDR1 SNHLY, CDR2 FYNNEI. CDR3 region: CASSGGFPSEQYF. Written as DNA, the CDR3 is TGTGCCAGCAGTGGCGGGTTTCCCTCCGAGCAGTACTTC.

The V call is TRBV29-1, the J call TRBJ2-5; no reliable D call. The DNA end is a closer match to TRBJ2-7, so the J assignment may be wrong. The CDR3 extends over 12 amino acids. Germline V gives CDR1 SQVTM, CDR2 ANQGSEA. In nucleotides, the CDR3 is TGCAGCGTTGTTCAGGAGTCCTACGAGCAGTACTTC. It specifies CSVVQESYEQYF.

A single count supports this clone. An end of the junction does not agree with germline; a read error may underlie this. J is TRBJ2-5 and V is TRBV9; D may match TRBD1 or TRBD2 (5 bases each). CDR3 length: 14 residues. Germline assignment: CDR1 SGDLS and CDR2 YYNGEE. The CDR3, as DNA: TGTGCCAGCAGCGGGGGGTCCGCCCAAGGGACCCAGTACTTC. It specifies CASSGGSAQGTQYF.

The V call is TRBV7-8, the J call TRBJ2-3, with 7 bases fitting TRBD2. The trim removed 4 bases at V and 0 bases at J, leaving 4 bases unmatched. This CDR3 is 15 amino acids long. Germline lookup yields CDR1 SGHVS and CDR2 FQNEAQ. Written as DNA, the CDR3 is TGTGCCAGCAGCTGGCGGGAGAGGAGCACAGATACGCAGTATTTT. Protein sequence: CASSWRERSTDTQYF.

The rearrangement links TRBV6-5 to TRBJ2-1; unclear D gene. CDR1 is MNHEY, CDR2 SVGAGI, per germline. The V end lost 0 bases, the J end lost 0 bases, and 6 bases lay between the germline ends. This CDR3 is built from 15 residues. The CDR3 DNA follows: TGTGCCAGCAGTTACTCGACGGGCTCCTACAATGAGCAGTTCTTC. Amino acids: CASSYSTGSYNEQFF.

V and J are TRBV5-1 and TRBJ2-7; D may be TRBD1 (5 bases). The germline CDR1 and CDR2 sequences are SGHRS and YFSETQ. The CDR3 extends over 15 amino acids. Trimming stripped 7 bases from V and 5 bases from J, with 22 bases between. Here the CDR3 reads CASSLGQGRGHEQYF. Here the CDR3 DNA reads TGCGCCAGCTCCCTGGGCCAGGGTAGGGGTCACGAGCAGTACTTC.

The V gene is TRBV4-2, the J gene TRBJ1-2; 8 bases are shared with TRBD1. The CDR3 covers 16 residues. Looked up from germline, CDR1 is LGHNA and CDR2 is YNFKEQ. After removal of 2 bases from V and 5 bases from J, the junction contained 10 bases not matched to a gene. CDR3 loop: CASSQTRDRWGYGYTF. DNA of the CDR3: TGTGCCAGCAGCCAAACCCGGGACAGGTGGGGATATGGCTACACCTTC.